This T cell receptor (beta chain) appears in the sequencing data of a study of CD8+ T cells in alopecia areata. Findings of the study overall: Many of the expanded lesional clones endured in scalp and blood while on tofacitinib.

Germline loops: CDR1 SQVTM, CDR2 ANQGSEA. J was trimmed by 10 bases and V by 4 bases; bases with no gene match: 9. The CDR3 length is 14 residues. In regard to this clone: No antigen is known for it.

The sample's treatment: oral pan-JAK inhibitor, 5-10 mg twice daily. cDNA prepared by RNA extraction and subsequent reverse transcription served as the template for sequencing. TCRdb keeps only in-frame clones here, not all; method: immunoSEQ multiplex PCR. The repertoire holds fewer than 250,000 clones, with less than 50% as singletons. This material consisted of CD4+ T cells sorted from blood, taken at approximately week 36, from a patient treated with tofacitinib. V is TRBV29-1 and J is TRBJ1-4, with 10 bases identical to TRBD1. The receptor comes from a human donor with alopecia areata. This chain's CDR3 is CSVGGTGARGKLFF. The DNA of the CDR3 is TGCAGCGTTGGTGGGACAGGGGCCAGGGGAAAACTGTTTTTT.